This entry lists 10 T cell receptor beta chains sequenced from one sample in a study of shared clonotypes between healthy human individuals. Profiling relied on immunoSEQ multiplex PCR, and the TCRdb table lists in-frame clones only, not all of them. Of around 2.1 million clones in the sample, 93% are singletons; the top ten hold about 1.5%. In the naive CD8 group, cells lacked CD45RO and were positively selected for CCR7, so terminally differentiated effector memory CD45RA+ cells were left out. The material sequenced was naive CD8+ T cells from PBMCs. Receptors were obtained from a man between 18 and 35 years old in good health. Some clones in this sample may be carry-over from other donors' samples.

This chain uses TRBV15 with TRBJ2-5; 10 positions agree with TRBD2. Trimming cost V 1 base and J 3 bases; bases outside gene matches: 5. The CDR3 consists of 16 residues. Germline CDR1 reads LNHNV; CDR2 reads YYDKDF (reference sequence). The DNA for the CDR3 is TGTGCCACCAGCAGAGCCGGCGGGACTAGCGAAGAGACCCAGTACTTC. It specifies CATSRAGGTSEETQYF.

This chain joins TRBV6-6 and TRBJ1-4, with 7 bases fitting TRBD1. The CDR3 extends over 13 amino acids. After removal of 6 bases from V and 5 bases from J, the junction contained 3 bases not matched to a gene. Germline V gene data show CDR1 as MNHNY and CDR2 as SVGAGI (reference sequence). The CDR3, as DNA: TGTGCCAGCAGCGCAGGGGGAAATGAAAAACTGTTTTTT. This gives the protein CASSAGGNEKLFF.

The chain uses TRBV28 and TRBJ2-1; 9 bases line up with TRBD2. Germline V CDR1 and CDR2: MDHEN, SYDVKM. The length of the CDR3 is 17 residues. The V segment lost 6 bases and the J segment 6 bases; nucleotides outside the gene matches: 15. The CDR3 region is CASRSWASSGRSNEQFF. The CDR3 DNA follows: TGTGCCAGCAGGAGTTGGGCAAGTAGCGGGAGAAGCAATGAGCAGTTCTTC.

The chain recombines TRBV10-3 with TRBJ1-5; D not resolved. Per the germline V gene, CDR1 is ENHRY and CDR2 is SYGVKD. The CDR3 runs 15 residues. Trimming shortened V by 0 bases and J by 4 bases, and 10 bases separated the two germline ends. In DNA, the CDR3 is TGTGCCATCAGTGAGTCCCCGACCCCAAATCAGCCCCAGCATTTT. Translation: CAISESPTPNQPQHF.

The chain carries TRBV5-1 and TRBJ1-5, with a possible D match to TRBD1 (6 bases). The length of the CDR3 is 16 residues. Looked up from germline, CDR1 is SGHRS and CDR2 is YFSETQ. Trimming removed 0 bases from V and 6 bases from J, with 16 bases in between. This CDR3 is CASSLGNSGDGQPQHF. CDR3 coding DNA: TGCGCCAGCAGCTTGGGTAACTCAGGGGATGGTCAGCCCCAGCATTTT.

The chain uses TRBV11-2 and TRBJ2-1; maybe TRBD2 (5 bases). The CDR3 is 17 residues long. Deletions cut 3 bases from V and 7 bases from J, with 22 bases between. The germline V gene has CDR1 SGHAT and CDR2 FQNNGV. Here the CDR3 reads CASSFRFPGGPRNEQFF. For the CDR3, the DNA is TGTGCCAGCAGCTTTAGATTCCCCGGCGGGCCAAGGAATGAGCAGTTCTTC.

This chain uses TRBV30 with TRBJ1-1, with 8 nucleotides matching TRBD1. Looked up from germline, CDR1 is GTSNPN and CDR2 is SVGIG (reference sequence). J was trimmed by 2 bases and V by 3 bases; bases with no gene match: 5. The CDR3 runs to 14 residues. The CDR3 sequence is CAWRPRGLNTEAFF. DNA for the CDR3: TGTGCCTGGAGACCCAGGGGGCTAAACACTGAAGCTTTCTTT.

The chain has TRBV13 and TRBJ2-1; 11 nucleotides match TRBD2. Germline V CDR1 and CDR2: PRHDT, FYEKMQ (reference sequence). This CDR3 has 15 residues. V was clipped by 6 bases and J by 4 bases; unmatched bases: 5. The CDR3 is CASRPWTSGYNEQFF. In DNA, the CDR3 is TGTGCCAGCAGACCCTGGACTAGCGGGTACAATGAGCAGTTCTTC.

V usage is TRBV19 and J usage is TRBJ1-5; tentative D call: TRBD1 (6 bases). This CDR3 has 13 amino acids. The germline CDR1 and CDR2 sequences are LNHDA and SQIVND (reference sequence). Trimming took 9 bases from V and 5 from J, leaving 14 bases between them. For the CDR3, the DNA is TGTGCCAGCACAGGGTTTAGGGATCAGCCCCAGCATTTT. Its protein is CASTGFRDQPQHF.

This rearrangement joins TRBV5-6 to TRBJ1-1; 8 bases fit TRBD1. The trim removed 4 bases at V and 1 base at J, leaving 6 bases unmatched. Germline-derived CDR1 and CDR2 are SGHDT and YYEEEE. This CDR3 region has 15 residues. The CDR3 sequence is CASSPDRGPNTEAFF. DNA of the CDR3: TGTGCCAGCAGCCCAGACAGGGGCCCGAACACTGAAGCTTTCTTT.